The 25 T cell receptor beta chains below come from one sample, sequenced in a study of blood T cell repertoires in COVID-19. Clones were read by immunoSEQ multiplex PCR, and TCRdb kept only the in-frame ones, dropping some. This repertoire shows about 120,000 clones, roughly 90% found once; its top ten account for about 18%. The sample comprised peripheral blood. These receptors all stem from a human donor with acute or convalescent COVID-19. The donor label of this sample is uncertain.

This chain links TRBV2 with TRBJ1-5; 10 positions agree with TRBD1. Looked up from germline, CDR1 is SNHLY and CDR2 is FYNNEI. This CDR3 contains 16 residues. Germline trimming cut 6 bases from V and 0 bases from J; bases unmatched to any gene: 5. In DNA form, the CDR3 reads TGTGCCAGCAGGCGGGACAGGGGAAATAGCAATCAGCCCCAGCATTTT. It is translated as CASRRDRGNSNQPQHF.

This clone was seen a single time. The rearrangement uses TRBV7-3 and TRBJ2-1, with D tentatively TRBD2 (6 bases). This CDR3 contains 13 residues. Trimming took off 3 bases at V and 7 bases at J, with 10 bases between the two ends. Germline lookup yields CDR1 SGHTA and CDR2 FQGTGA. The CDR3 here is CASSFGTRNEQFF. DNA of the CDR3: TGTGCCAGCAGCTTCGGGACTCGAAATGAGCAGTTCTTC.

The rearrangement joins TRBV27 to TRBJ1-1; no clear D. Trimming took 6 bases from V and 2 from J, leaving 10 bases between them. The V gene's germline CDR1 is MNHEY and CDR2 SMNVEV (reference sequence). The CDR3 runs to 13 residues. The CDR3 DNA reads TGTGCCAGCAGCCCTATCCCAAACACTGAAGCTTTCTTT. Translated: CASSPIPNTEAFF.

The genes are TRBV11-2 and TRBJ2-5, with 8 bases fitting TRBD2. V dropped 4 bases and J dropped 5; count of bases not matched to a gene: 6. This CDR3 is 14 amino acids long. The germline CDR1 and CDR2 sequences are SGHAT and FQNNGV. This CDR3 is CASSSGLGRETQYF. The CDR3, as DNA: TGTGCCAGCAGCTCGGGACTAGGTCGGGAGACCCAGTACTTC.

This chain joins TRBV28 and TRBJ1-2, with D perhaps matching TRBD1 (6 bases). Trimming removed 6 bases at V and 1 base at J, with 9 bases between. The CDR3 runs 13 residues. Germline assignment: CDR1 MDHEN and CDR2 SYDVKM. In DNA form, the CDR3 reads TGTGCCAGCAGCGGGACACTTAACTATGGCTACACCTTC. Its protein is CASSGTLNYGYTF.

This clone was counted between two and nine times. The V call is TRBV19, the J call TRBJ2-1; the match to TRBD2 covers 13 bases. Germline lookup yields CDR1 LNHDA and CDR2 SQIVND (reference sequence). This CDR3 is built from 17 residues. The trim removed 5 bases at V and 7 bases at J, leaving 11 bases unmatched. CDR3 sequence (DNA): TGTGCCAGTAGTTCTTCCTTTGGACTAGCGGGGGAAAATGAGCAGTTCTTC. Its protein product is CASSSSFGLAGENEQFF.

This clone was counted a single time. The gene calls are TRBV6-4 and TRBJ1-1, with 7 bases matching TRBD1. With 6 bases clipped from V and 5 bases from J, the junction kept 9 bases outside the gene matches. Germline CDR1 and CDR2: MRHNA and SNTAGT. The CDR3 covers 14 residues. CDR3: CASRKQGRDTEAFF. For the CDR3, the DNA is TGTGCCAGCAGGAAACAGGGGCGAGATACTGAAGCTTTCTTT.

This chain links TRBV3-1 (or the pseudogene TRBV3-2) with TRBJ2-1; D unresolved. Germline V lookup: CDR1 LGHDT, CDR2 YNNKEL (reference sequence). Trimming removed 2 bases at V and 1 base at J, with 9 bases between. The CDR3 runs 15 residues. CDR3 region: CASSQMPGSYNEQFF. As DNA, the CDR3 is TGTGCCAGCAGCCAAATGCCAGGATCCTACAATGAGCAGTTCTTC.

Only one count was recorded for this clone. This chain links TRBV7-9 with TRBJ2-7, with TRBD1 identical over 10 bases. CDR1 and CDR2 (germline): SEHNR, FQNEAQ (reference sequence). The CDR3 consists of 15 residues. V gave up 1 base and J gave up 4 bases; unmatched junction bases: 4. The CDR3 loop is CASSLVGTGAYEQYF. The CDR3 coding sequence is TGTGCCAGCAGCTTAGTAGGGACAGGGGCGTACGAGCAGTACTTC.

This chain links TRBV20-1 with TRBJ1-5; tentatively, D is TRBD1 (5 bases). V lost 3 bases and J 3 bases, leaving 12 bases between the germline ends. CDR3 length: 14 amino acids. In germline, CDR1 is DFQATT, CDR2 SNEGSKA (reference sequence). CDR3 sequence (DNA): TGCAGTGCTAGTAAAAGGGGCTACAATCAGCCCCAGCATTTT. It yields the protein CSASKRGYNQPQHF.

Written as DNA, the CDR3 is TGTGCCAGCAGACCCAGGGACAGGGGGCTTCTTGCAACTAATGAAAAACTGTTTTTT. The encoded protein is CASRPRDRGLLATNEKLFF. The chain links TRBV21-1 to TRBJ1-4; TRBD1, the table's D call, was not compared with the DNA. TRBV21-1 is reported as a pseudogene. This CDR3 has 19 residues.

This chain uses TRBV2 with TRBJ1-1; TRBD1 might be the D (6 bases). This CDR3 has 13 amino acids. CDR1 and CDR2 (germline): SNHLY, FYNNEI. Trimming took off 11 bases at V and 5 bases at J, with 18 bases between the two ends. The CDR3 region is CALPWQGITEAFF. CDR3 nucleotides: TGTGCCCTCCCTTGGCAGGGGATTACTGAAGCTTTCTTT.

V gene TRBV10-1 combines with J gene TRBJ1-2, with D hard to call. Germline V gene lookup returns CDR1 WNHNN and CDR2 SYGVQD (reference sequence). The CDR3 is 12 residues long. V was trimmed by 5 bases and J by 4 bases, leaving 8 bases between them. The CDR3 here is CASSKASYGYTF. CDR3 bases: TGCGCCAGCAGTAAAGCCTCCTATGGCTACACCTTC.

The chain joins TRBV4-1 to TRBJ1-2; 8 nucleotides align to TRBD1. This CDR3 is 15 amino acids long. The trim removed 4 bases at V and 2 bases at J, leaving 6 bases unmatched. CDR1 and CDR2 from the germline V gene are MGHRA and YSYEKL. The CDR3 DNA reads TGCGCCAGCAGCCTCCGGACAGGGACCAACTATGGCTACACCTTC. Amino acids: CASSLRTGTNYGYTF.

The chain recombines TRBV28 with TRBJ2-5; 11 nucleotides match TRBD1. The V gene end was trimmed by 4 bases and the J gene end by 4 bases; junction bases not matched to a gene: 11. The CDR3 loop spans 17 amino acids. Germline-derived CDR1 and CDR2 are MDHEN and SYDVKM. The CDR3, as DNA: TGTGCCAGCAGTTCCCCTTTGGGGACAGGGGGTGCAGAGACCCAGTACTTC. Translation gives CASSSPLGTGGAETQYF.

The chain is built from TRBV25-1 and TRBJ1-1, with D hard to call. Per germline, CDR1 MGHDK and CDR2 SYGVNS. V was shortened by 2 bases and J by 4 bases, with 11 bases between the two germline ends. The CDR3 contains 14 residues. The CDR3 DNA reads TGTGCCAGCAGTGAAAGGCAGGTGTCCACTGAAGCTTTCTTT. Amino acids: CASSERQVSTEAFF.

A single count supports this clone. The V gene is TRBV27, the J gene TRBJ1-4; 10 bases agree with TRBD1. With 8 bases clipped from V and 9 bases from J, the junction kept 15 bases outside the gene matches. The V gene's germline CDR1 is MNHEY and CDR2 SMNVEV (reference sequence). This CDR3 spans 16 amino acids. The CDR3 loop is CASRLGNRDRGQKLFF. The CDR3 DNA reads TGTGCCAGCCGACTTGGAAACCGGGACAGGGGACAAAAACTGTTTTTT.

The chain combines TRBV6-5 with TRBJ1-5; D gene unclear. Germline V gene sequence: CDR1 MNHEY, CDR2 SVGAGI. The CDR3 loop spans 12 amino acids. The ends were cut back, 5 bases at V and 4 bases at J, with 6 bases in the middle. CDR3 loop: CASSPPNQPQHF. CDR3 coding DNA: TGTGCCAGCAGTCCTCCTAATCAGCCCCAGCATTTT.

This chain joins TRBV2 and TRBJ2-5; D uncertain. Germline V gene lookup returns CDR1 SNHLY and CDR2 FYNNEI. The germline V and J ends were trimmed by 5 bases and 2 bases, with 9 bases remaining between them. The CDR3 is 13 amino acids. CDR3 nucleotides: TGTGCCAGCAGTACTACCTGGCAAGAGACCCAGTACTTC. Residues: CASSTTWQETQYF.

The J gene is TRBJ1-2, the V gene TRBV4-1; weak D call: TRBD1 (6 bases). The CDR3 length is 15 residues. Germline values: CDR1 MGHRA, CDR2 YSYEKL. The V gene lost 2 bases and the J gene lost 2 bases, with 12 bases spanning the gap. CDR3 coding DNA: TGCGCCAGCAGCCAAACAGGGTCTTTGAACTATGGCTACACCTTC. Translated: CASSQTGSLNYGYTF.

V gene TRBV5-6 combines with J gene TRBJ2-2; 9 bases align to TRBD1. Germline assignment: CDR1 SGHDT and CDR2 YYEEEE. V lost 3 bases, J lost 1 base, and 1 base stayed unmatched. The CDR3 contains 15 residues. This CDR3 reads CASSSGQGNTGELFF. For the CDR3, the DNA is TGTGCCAGCAGCTCGGGACAGGGGAACACCGGGGAGCTGTTTTTT.

This clone appeared once. This chain joins TRBV7-9 and TRBJ1-1, with D perhaps TRBD1 (5 bases). Germline CDR1 reads SEHNR; CDR2 reads FQNEAQ (reference sequence). The CDR3 runs 14 residues. V lost 5 bases and J lost 2, with 12 bases in between. CDR3 coding DNA: TGTGCCAGCAGCCCCAGCGGGGGTAACACTGAAGCTTTCTTT. This translates into CASSPSGGNTEAFF.

The rearrangement links TRBV6-5 to TRBJ1-3; TRBD1 might be the D (6 bases). V was trimmed by 4 bases and J by 1 base, leaving 8 bases between them. Germline CDR1 MNHEY, CDR2 SVGAGI. CDR3 size: 14 residues. CDR3 protein: CASSSTGSGNTIYF. The CDR3 DNA sequence: TGTGCCAGCAGTTCCACAGGGTCTGGAAACACCATATATTTT.

The CDR3 DNA reads TGTGCCAGCAGCCAATCCCTAGCGGGAGGGGACACCGGGGAGCTGTTTTTT. It encodes CASSQSLAGGDTGELFF. The chain recombines TRBV4-2 with TRBJ2-2, with 12 bases that match TRBD2. Trimming took 2 bases from V and 3 from J; bases not matched to a gene: 4. This CDR3 is 17 amino acids long. The germline V gene has CDR1 LGHNA and CDR2 YNFKEQ.

The rearrangement links TRBV11-2 to TRBJ1-1; perhaps TRBD1 as D (6 bases). Germline CDR1 reads SGHAT; CDR2 reads FQNNGV. Trimming removed 3 bases from V and 4 bases from J, with 15 bases in between. The CDR3 consists of 15 residues. The CDR3 bases are TGTGCCAGCAGCTTCGCGGGGGCGGGGGGCACTGAAGCTTTCTTT. Its translation is CASSFAGAGGTEAFF.